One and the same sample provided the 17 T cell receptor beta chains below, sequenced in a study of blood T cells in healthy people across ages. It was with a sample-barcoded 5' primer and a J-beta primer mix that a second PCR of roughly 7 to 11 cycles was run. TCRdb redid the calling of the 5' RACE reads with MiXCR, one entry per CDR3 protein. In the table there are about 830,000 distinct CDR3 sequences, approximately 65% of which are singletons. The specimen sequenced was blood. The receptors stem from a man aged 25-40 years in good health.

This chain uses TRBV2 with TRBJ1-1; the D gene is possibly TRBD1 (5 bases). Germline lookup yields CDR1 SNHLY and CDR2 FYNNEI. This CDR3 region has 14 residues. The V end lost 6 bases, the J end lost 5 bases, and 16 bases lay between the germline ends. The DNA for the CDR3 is TGTGCCAGCAGCGGGGGGTCGGGGAGTACTGAAGCTTTCTTT. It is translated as CASSGGSGSTEAFF.

CDR3 in amino acids: CASSLMAATSTDTQYF. DNA for the CDR3: TGTGCCAGCAGCTTAATGGCGGCTACTAGCACAGATACGCAGTATTTT. The chain links TRBV7-3 to TRBJ2-3; D uncertain. The CDR3 covers 16 residues. The germline CDR1 and CDR2 sequences are SGHTA and FQGTGA. V lost 1 base to trimming and J lost 0 bases, with 11 bases between them.

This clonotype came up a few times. The CDR3 sequence: CASTFTPTGVGEQYF. CDR3 nucleotides: TGTGCCAGCACTTTTACCCCAACAGGGGTGGGAGAGCAGTACTTC. The chain carries TRBV12-3 or TRBV12-4 and TRBJ2-7, with TRBD1 matching over 7 bases. V lost 7 bases, J lost 7 bases, and 16 bases stayed unmatched. The CDR3 is made up of 15 amino acids.

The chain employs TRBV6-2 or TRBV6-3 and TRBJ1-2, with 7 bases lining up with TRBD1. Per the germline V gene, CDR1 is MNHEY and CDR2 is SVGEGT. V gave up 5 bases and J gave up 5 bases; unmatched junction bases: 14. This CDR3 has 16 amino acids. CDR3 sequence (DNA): TGTGCCAGCAGTCCCCCAGGGAACAGGGGTCGGTATGGCTACACCTTC. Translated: CASSPPGNRGRYGYTF.

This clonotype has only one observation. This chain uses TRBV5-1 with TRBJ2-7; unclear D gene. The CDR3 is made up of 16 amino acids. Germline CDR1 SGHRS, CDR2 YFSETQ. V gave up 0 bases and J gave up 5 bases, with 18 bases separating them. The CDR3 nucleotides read TGCGCCAGCAGCTTGGCGTCATCGGGCCGTGGGGACGAGCAGTACTTC. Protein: CASSLASSGRGDEQYF.

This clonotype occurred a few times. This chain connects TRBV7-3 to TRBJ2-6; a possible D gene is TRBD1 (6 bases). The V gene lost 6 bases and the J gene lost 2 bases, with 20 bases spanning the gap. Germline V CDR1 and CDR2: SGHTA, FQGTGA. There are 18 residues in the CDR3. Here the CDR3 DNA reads TGTGCCAGCAGTAAAGTGGCACAGGGTGGGCCTGGGGCCAACGTCCTGACTTTC. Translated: CASSKVAQGGPGANVLTF.

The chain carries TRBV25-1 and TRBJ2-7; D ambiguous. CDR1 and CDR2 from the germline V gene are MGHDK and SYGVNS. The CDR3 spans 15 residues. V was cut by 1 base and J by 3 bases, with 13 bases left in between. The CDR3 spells CASSEFKGKFYEQYF. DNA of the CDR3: TGTGCCAGCAGTGAATTTAAGGGCAAATTCTACGAGCAGTACTTC.

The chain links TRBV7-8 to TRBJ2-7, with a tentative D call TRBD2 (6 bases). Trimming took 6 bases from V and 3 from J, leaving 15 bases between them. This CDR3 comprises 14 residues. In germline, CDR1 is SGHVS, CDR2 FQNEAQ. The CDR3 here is CASSSGGSNYEQYF. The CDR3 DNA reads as TGTGCCAGCAGTTCCGGGGGATCAAACTACGAGCAGTACTTC. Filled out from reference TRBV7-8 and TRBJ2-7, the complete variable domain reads GAGVSQSPRYKVAKRGQDVALRCDPISGHVSLFWYQQALGQGPEFLTYFQNEAQLDKSGLPSDRFFAERPEGSVSTLKIQRTQQEDSAVYLCASSSGGSNYEQYFGPGTRLTVT.

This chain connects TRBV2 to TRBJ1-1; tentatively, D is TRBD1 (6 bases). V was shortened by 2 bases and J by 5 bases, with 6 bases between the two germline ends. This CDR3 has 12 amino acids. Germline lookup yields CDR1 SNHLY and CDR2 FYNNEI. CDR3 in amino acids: CASSERGTEAFF. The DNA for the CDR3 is TGTGCCAGCAGTGAAAGGGGGACTGAAGCTTTCTTT. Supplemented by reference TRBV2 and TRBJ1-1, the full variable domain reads EPEVTQTPSHQVTQMGQEVILRCVPISNHLYFYWYRQILGQKVEFLVSFYNNEISEKSEIFDDQFSVERPDGSNFTLKIRSTKLEDSAMYFCASSERGTEAFFGQGTRLTVV.

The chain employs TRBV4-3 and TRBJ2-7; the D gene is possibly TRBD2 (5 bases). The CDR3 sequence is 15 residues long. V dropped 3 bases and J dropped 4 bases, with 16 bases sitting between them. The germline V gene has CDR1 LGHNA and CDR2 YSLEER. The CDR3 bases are TGCGCCAGCAGCCAGCTGGACGGGAAGAGGTACGAGCAGTACTTC. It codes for CASSQLDGKRYEQYF.

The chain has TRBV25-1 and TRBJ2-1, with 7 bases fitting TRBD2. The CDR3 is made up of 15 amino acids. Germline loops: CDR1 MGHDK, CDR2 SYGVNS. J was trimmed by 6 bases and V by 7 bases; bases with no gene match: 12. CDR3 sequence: CASTQWGGMSNEQFF. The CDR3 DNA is TGTGCCAGCACCCAGTGGGGGGGGATGTCCAATGAGCAGTTCTTC.

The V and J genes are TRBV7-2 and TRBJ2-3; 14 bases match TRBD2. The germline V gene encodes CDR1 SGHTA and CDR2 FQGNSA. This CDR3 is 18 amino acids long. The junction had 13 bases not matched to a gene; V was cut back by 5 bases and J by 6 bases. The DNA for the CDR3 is TGTGCCAGCAGCCCTGGGACTAGCGGGGGCCCCTATTCGGATACGCAGTATTTT. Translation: CASSPGTSGGPYSDTQYF.

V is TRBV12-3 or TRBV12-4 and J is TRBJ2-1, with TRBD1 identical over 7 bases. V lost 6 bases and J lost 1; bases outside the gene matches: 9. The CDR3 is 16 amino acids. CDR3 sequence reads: CASSSDRVGSYNEQFF. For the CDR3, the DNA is TGTGCCAGCAGCTCAGACAGGGTGGGATCCTACAATGAGCAGTTCTTC.

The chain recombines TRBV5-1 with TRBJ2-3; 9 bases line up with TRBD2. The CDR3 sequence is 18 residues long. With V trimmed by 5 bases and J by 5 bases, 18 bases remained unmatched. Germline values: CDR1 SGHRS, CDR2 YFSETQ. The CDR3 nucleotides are TGCGCCAGCAGTTTGCGGACCCAGTACGGGACTAGCCTAGATACGCAGTATTTT. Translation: CASSLRTQYGTSLDTQYF.

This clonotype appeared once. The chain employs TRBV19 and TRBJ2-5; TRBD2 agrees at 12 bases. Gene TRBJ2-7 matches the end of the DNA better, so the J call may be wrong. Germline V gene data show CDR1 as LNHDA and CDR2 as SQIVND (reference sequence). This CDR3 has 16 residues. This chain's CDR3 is CASSPPPTSGGYEQYF. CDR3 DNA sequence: TGTGCCAGTAGTCCGCCCCCGACTAGCGGGGGCTACGAGCAGTACTTC.

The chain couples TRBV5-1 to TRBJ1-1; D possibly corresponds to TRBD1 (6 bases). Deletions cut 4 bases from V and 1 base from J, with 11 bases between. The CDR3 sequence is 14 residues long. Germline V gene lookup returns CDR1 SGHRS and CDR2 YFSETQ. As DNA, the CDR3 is TGCGCCAGCAGCACAAACAGGGAGAACACTGAAGCTTTCTTT. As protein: CASSTNRENTEAFF.

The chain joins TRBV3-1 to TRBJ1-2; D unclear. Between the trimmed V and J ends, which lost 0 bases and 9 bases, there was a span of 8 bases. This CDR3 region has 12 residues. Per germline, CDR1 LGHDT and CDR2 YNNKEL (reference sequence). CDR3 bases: TGTGCCAGCAGCCAAGACTACTTCAGCTACACCTTC. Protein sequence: CASSQDYFSYTF.